A single sample gave rise to the 25 T cell receptor beta chains below, sequenced in a study of identical twins. In TCRdb, the 5' RACE reads were re-called with MiXCR into one record per CDR3 protein. The data show roughly 230,000 distinct CDR3 sequences, about 8% seen once. These data were likewise used in another study, on yellow fever vaccine responses in identical twins.

The sequencing sample was made of CD8+ T cells sorted from blood. The receptors originated from a woman aged 18-29 years in good health.

This clonotype was counted many times. The chain couples TRBV29-1 to TRBJ2-7; 9 nucleotides agree with TRBD1. CDR3 length equals 14 residues. Losses at the gene ends were 4 bases for V and 2 bases for J; bases not matched to a gene: 6. Germline CDR1 reads SQVTM; CDR2 reads ANQGSEA. For the CDR3, the DNA is TGCAGCGTTGGCACCGGGACAGGGACCTACGAGCAGTACTTC. This codes for CSVGTGTGTYEQYF.

This clonotype was observed at least ten times. The chain carries TRBV14 and TRBJ2-1; 9 bases match TRBD2. V gave up 6 bases and J gave up 2 bases; unmatched junction bases: 5. Germline CDR1 SGHDN, CDR2 FVKESK. CDR3 size: 15 residues. The CDR3: CASRHLAGAYNEQFF. DNA for the CDR3: TGTGCCAGCAGACACTTAGCGGGAGCCTACAATGAGCAGTTCTTC.

The table lists this clonotype with a few counts. The rearrangement links TRBV5-1 to TRBJ1-6; possibly TRBD1 for D (5 bases). The V and J ends lost 0 bases and 7 bases respectively, with 14 bases between them. This CDR3 is built from 16 residues. Germline-derived CDR1 and CDR2 are SGHRS and YFSETQ. DNA of the CDR3: TGCGCCAGCAGCTTGGTCGGGGGGACGGGCAATTCACCCCTCCACTTT. This sequence encodes CASSLVGGTGNSPLHF.

The table lists this clonotype with many counts. The chain employs TRBV24-1 and TRBJ2-1; TRBD2 is a possible D gene (5 bases). The CDR3 runs to 14 residues. V was shortened by 0 bases and J by 5 bases, with 7 bases between the two germline ends. Looked up from germline, CDR1 is KGHDR and CDR2 is SFDVKD. This chain's CDR3 is CATSDLQTNNEQFF. The CDR3 DNA reads as TGTGCCACCAGTGATTTGCAGACTAACAATGAGCAGTTCTTC.

The chain is built from TRBV5-1 and TRBJ2-1; D perhaps matches TRBD1 (6 bases). This CDR3 is 13 amino acids long. CDR1 and CDR2 (germline): SGHRS, YFSETQ. V lost 4 bases and J 10 bases, leaving 15 bases between the germline ends. Written as DNA, the CDR3 is TGCGCCAGCAGCCCCGGCAGGGACACCGAGCAGTTCTTC. Translating gives CASSPGRDTEQFF. Combining the CDR3 with reference TRBV5-1 and TRBJ2-1 gives the whole variable domain KAGVTQTPRYLIKTRGQQVTLSCSPISGHRSVSWYQQTPGQGLQFLFEYFSETQRNKGNFPGRFSGRQFSNSRSEMNVSTLELGDSALYLCASSPGRDTEQFFGPGTRLTVL.

V gene TRBV9 combines with J gene TRBJ2-1, with D possibly TRBD2 on 6 matching bases. CDR1 and CDR2 (germline): SGDLS, YYNGEE. The CDR3 covers 15 residues. V lost 0 bases and J 4 bases, leaving 11 bases between the germline ends. CDR3 sequence: CASSVGGVLYNEQFF. The CDR3 DNA reads as TGTGCCAGCAGCGTAGGGGGGGTATTGTACAATGAGCAGTTCTTC.

This clonotype was detected many times. The gene calls are TRBV20-1 and TRBJ2-6; 8 bases fit TRBD1. Per the germline V gene, CDR1 is DFQATT and CDR2 is SNEGSKA (reference sequence). The trim removed 4 bases at V and 0 bases at J, leaving 5 bases unmatched. This CDR3 comprises 16 residues. The DNA of the CDR3 is TGCAGTGCTACCGGGACAGGCGTCTCTGGGGCCAACGTCCTGACTTTC. Its protein is CSATGTGVSGANVLTF.

This clonotype was seen repeatedly, ten times or more. The V gene is TRBV29-1, the J gene TRBJ2-2; TRBD2 aligns across 12 bases. The V gene's germline CDR1 is SQVTM and CDR2 ANQGSEA. V lost 4 bases to trimming and J lost 8 bases; unmatched junction nucleotides: 14. There are 17 residues in the CDR3. Written as DNA, the CDR3 is TGCAGCGTTGCCCCCCTAGCGGGAGGGGCCCGACCGGGGGAGCTGTTTTTT. Protein product: CSVAPLAGGARPGELFF.

This chain links TRBV20-1 with TRBJ2-7, with TRBD2 matching 12 bases. V lost 8 bases, J lost 2 bases, and 7 bases stayed unmatched. In germline, CDR1 is DFQATT, CDR2 SNEGSKA (reference sequence). The CDR3 loop spans 14 amino acids. In nucleotides, the CDR3 is TGCAGTCCGAAGGCTAGCGGGGGGGCCTACGAGCAGTACTTC. It specifies CSPKASGGAYEQYF.

This clonotype was observed many times. The chain has TRBV7-9 and TRBJ1-1; D gene ambiguous. This CDR3 is 12 amino acids long. Trimming stripped 1 base from V and 11 bases from J, with 11 bases between. Germline assignment: CDR1 SEHNR and CDR2 FQNEAQ (reference sequence). CDR3: CASSLGGMGAFF. For the CDR3, the DNA is TGTGCCAGCAGCTTAGGTGGAATGGGGGCTTTCTTT.

This clonotype was observed a few times. V usage is TRBV24-1 and J usage is TRBJ2-1; D is perhaps TRBD2 (6 bases). Trimming took 1 base from V and 7 from J, leaving 13 bases between them. Germline lookup yields CDR1 KGHDR and CDR2 SFDVKD. This CDR3 contains 15 residues. CDR3: CATSDFWGEANEQFF. For the CDR3, the DNA is TGTGCCACCAGTGATTTCTGGGGGGAGGCGAATGAGCAGTTCTTC.

In this sample, this clonotype turned up many times. This chain uses TRBV7-9 with TRBJ2-7; D is possibly TRBD2 (5 bases). The V gene lost 10 bases and the J gene lost 4 bases, with 20 bases spanning the gap. Germline V gene sequence: CDR1 SEHNR, CDR2 FQNEAQ (reference sequence). The CDR3 extends over 14 amino acids. CDR3 bases: TGTGCCACCGAGAGGGATCCCCCCCTTTACGAGCAGTACTTC. Translating gives CATERDPPLYEQYF. Drawing the rest from reference TRBV7-9 and TRBJ2-7, the complete variable domain is DTGVSQNPRHKITKRGQNVTFRCDPISEHNRLYWYRQTLGQGPEFLTYFQNEAQLEKSRLLSDRFSAERPKGSFSTLEIQRTEQGDSAMYLCATERDPPLYEQYFGPGTRLTVT.

This clonotype appeared many times. This chain links TRBV7-9 with TRBJ2-7, with 11 positions matching TRBD2. With 2 bases clipped from V and 2 bases from J, the junction kept 2 bases outside the gene matches. The CDR3 has 15 amino acids. CDR1 and CDR2 (germline): SEHNR, FQNEAQ (reference sequence). This chain's CDR3 is CASSLLAGGAYEQYF. The DNA for the CDR3 is TGTGCCAGCAGCTTACTAGCGGGAGGCGCCTACGAGCAGTACTTC.

The chain has TRBV6-2 or TRBV6-3 and TRBJ2-5; 7 bases align to TRBD2. This CDR3 comprises 16 residues. Unmatched junction bases numbered 10, after V lost 4 bases and J lost 2 bases. CDR1 is MNHEY and CDR2 is SVGEGT in the germline V gene. CDR3 bases: TGTGCCAGCAGTTTGGTTTGGGCTAGCGGACAAGAGACCCAGTACTTC. Translation: CASSLVWASGQETQYF.

The rearrangement joins TRBV7-9 to TRBJ1-6; no firm D call. CDR1 SEHNR and CDR2 FQNEAQ come from the germline V gene (reference sequence). The CDR3 length is 13 residues. V gave up 5 bases and J gave up 6 bases, with 8 bases separating them. CDR3 nucleotides: TGTGCCAGCAGCGCCACCCCTAATTCACCCCTCCACTTT. Its protein is CASSATPNSPLHF.

This clonotype was counted only a few times. The chain links TRBV4-2 to TRBJ1-1; perhaps TRBD1 as D (6 bases). The germline gives CDR1 LGHNA, CDR2 YNFKEQ. Trimming cost V 2 bases and J 2 bases, with 12 bases left between them. CDR3 length: 15 residues. CDR3 region: CASSQTMDRNTEAFF. CDR3 DNA: TGTGCCAGCAGCCAAACCATGGACAGAAACACTGAAGCTTTCTTT.

The gene calls are TRBV12-5 and TRBJ2-1; 7 bases align to TRBD2. V trimming: 4 bases; J trimming: 0 bases; junction bases outside the gene matches: 9. This CDR3 contains 17 residues. Germline values: CDR1 LGHNT, CDR2 FRNRAP. The CDR3 sequence: CASGSFQGGSSYNEQFF. DNA of the CDR3: TGTGCTAGTGGTTCCTTCCAGGGCGGGAGCTCCTACAATGAGCAGTTCTTC.

This clonotype showed up many times. The genes are TRBV6-1 and TRBJ2-1, with unresolved D. The CDR3 consists of 16 residues. V dropped 5 bases and J dropped 1 base, with 15 bases sitting between them. The germline CDR1 and CDR2 sequences are MNHNS and SASEGT. The CDR3, as DNA: TGTGCCAGCAGTCCCCTGGATCCACCGTCCTACAATGAGCAGTTCTTC. Amino acids: CASSPLDPPSYNEQFF.

The rearrangement joins TRBV7-2 to TRBJ1-6; D ambiguous. Trimming removed 5 bases at V and 8 bases at J, with 10 bases between. The CDR3 consists of 13 residues. Per the germline V gene, CDR1 is SGHTA and CDR2 is FQGNSA. The CDR3 sequence is CASSQPGYSPLHF. Here the CDR3 DNA reads TGTGCCAGCAGCCAGCCGGGTTATTCACCCCTCCACTTT.

The gene calls are TRBV5-1 and TRBJ2-7; D unresolved. This CDR3 is 12 amino acids long. Trimming removed 4 bases at V and 1 base at J, with 6 bases between. Germline V gene lookup returns CDR1 SGHRS and CDR2 YFSETQ. CDR3 in amino acids: CASSKPSYEQYF. The CDR3 region has the DNA TGCGCCAGCAGCAAGCCTTCCTACGAGCAGTACTTC.

Many counts were recorded for this clonotype. V and J are TRBV12-5 and TRBJ2-5, with 7 bases fitting TRBD1. V trimming: 6 bases; J trimming: 2 bases; junction bases outside the gene matches: 12. This CDR3 is 16 amino acids long. The germline CDR1 and CDR2 sequences are LGHNT and FRNRAP. The CDR3 bases are TGTGCTAGTGGGTTATGGTCATCCAGGGGGCAAGAGACCCAGTACTTC. This codes for CASGLWSSRGQETQYF.

There are a few counts of this clonotype. The genes are TRBV7-9 and TRBJ2-4, with D perhaps TRBD1 (5 bases). The CDR3 totals 16 residues. The V and J ends lost 7 bases and 7 bases respectively, with 23 bases between them. CDR1 is SEHNR and CDR2 is FQNEAQ in the germline V gene (reference sequence). The CDR3 loop reads CASTSTEIIPGNIQYF. The DNA for the CDR3 is TGTGCCAGCACCTCGACAGAGATCATCCCAGGGAACATTCAGTACTTC.

This clonotype was seen many times. V is TRBV29-1 and J is TRBJ2-7, with a possible D match to TRBD2 (6 bases). Germline V gives CDR1 SQVTM, CDR2 ANQGSEA. The CDR3 contains 12 residues. Trimming removed 6 bases from V and 0 bases from J, with 9 bases in between. The CDR3 sequence is CSVGTYSYEQYF. CDR3 DNA sequence: TGCAGCGTCGGGACTTACTCCTACGAGCAGTACTTC.

This clonotype was found a few times. The chain combines TRBV28 with TRBJ2-7; D possibly corresponds to TRBD1 (6 bases). There are 14 residues in the CDR3. V was clipped by 5 bases and J by 2 bases, with 13 bases between them. Germline lookup yields CDR1 MDHEN and CDR2 SYDVKM. CDR3 residues: CASSPRTDPYEQYF. In nucleotides, the CDR3 is TGTGCCAGCAGTCCCCGGACAGACCCCTACGAGCAGTACTTC.

The rearrangement links TRBV15 to TRBJ1-1, with D unclear. Germline CDR1 reads LNHNV; CDR2 reads YYDKDF (reference sequence). This CDR3 is built from 12 residues. Trimming removed 0 bases from V and 8 bases from J, with 7 bases in between. CDR3 in DNA: TGTGCCACCAGCAGAGATCTCGGCGAAGCTTTCTTT. Encoded protein: CATSRDLGEAFF. The full variable domain, its missing parts supplied by reference TRBV15 and TRBJ1-1, is DAMVIQNPRYQVTQFGKPVTLSCSQTLNHNVMYWYQQKSSQAPKLLFHYYDKDFNNEADTPDNFQSRRPNTSFCFLDIRSPGLGDTAMYLCATSRDLGEAFFGQGTRLTVV.